In its sample, the clone carrying this T cell receptor beta chain was seen many times. V was cut by 1 base and J by 0 bases, with 8 bases left in between. This CDR3 has 15 residues. Germline V lookup: CDR1 KGHSH, CDR2 LQKENI. The data derive from a study of T cells in Graves' hyperthyroidism and ophthalmopathy. What was amplified from RNA transcripts were TCR beta CDR3 regions. Using the HTBI primer set, a first-round RT-PCR was run on the TCR CDR3. Via MiXCR, TCRdb re-called the multiplex PCR reads, giving one row per CDR3 protein. The sample contains roughly 350,000 distinct CDR3 sequences, roughly 15% of which appear only once.

The sequenced sample was blood. This receptor was taken from a woman aged 30 to 39 with Graves' ophthalmopathy. V usage is TRBV18 and J usage is TRBJ2-3, with no clear D. CDR3 nucleotide sequence: TGTGCCAGCTCACCACGAGTTCCTAGCACAGATACGCAGTATTTT. It encodes CASSPRVPSTDTQYF.